A selection of T cell receptor beta chains follows, all from one sample in a study of T cells after posttransplantation cyclophosphamide. Produced via immunoSEQ multiplex PCR; TCRdb's table is partial and in-frame only. The sample comprises tens of thousands of clones, roughly 92% of which are singletons, and about 3.1% rests with the top ten. Sequencing used PBMCs. These receptors all come from a woman aged 25-40 years in good health and a related stem cell transplant donor. The conserved cysteine and the conserved F or W are not part of the CDR3 here.

j_call v_call cdr3_aa
TRBJ2-5 TRBV7-9 ASSLPSGATETQY
TRBJ2-7 TRBV7-8 ASSPDRGWSYEQY
TRBJ2-1 TRBV5-1 ASSKRLSSGYNEQF
TRBJ2-2 TRBV29-1 SVVKDRDLPGELF
TRBJ2-5 TRBV6-6 ASAYTSGTRKETQY
TRBJ2-7 TRBV4-1 ASSQAQGTSSYEQY
TRBJ2-3 TRBV5-6 ASSQTSGFARGTDTQY
TRBJ1-2 TRBV11-1 ASSRGGQGDGGYT
TRBJ1-4 TRBV2 ASKQFNEKLF
TRBJ1-3 TRBV19 ASSAGGSGNTIY
TRBJ2-3 TRBV7-7 ASSAAHQADTQY
TRBJ1-6 TRBV27 ASRETGGFGSPLH
TRBJ2-1 TRBV30 AWSVLEPSTYNEQF
TRBJ1-1 TRBV7-9 ASSRRGGAGNTEAF
TRBJ1-5 TRBV2 ASRSTGTLEPQH
TRBJ1-2 TRBV7-6 ASSSPGGLFDGYT
TRBJ2-1 TRBV5-1 ASGDVNRGTSYNEQF
TRBJ1-2 TRBV11-2 ASSLVLPVYGYT
TRBJ1-2 TRBV4-2 ASSQVGGNYGYT
TRBJ2-2 TRBV28 ASSPQATGELF
TRBJ2-7 TRBV2 ASSRARTLYEQY
TRBJ1-5 TRBV4-1 ASSQGFRSNQPQH
TRBJ2-7 TRBV5-1 ASSTGTPLTYEQY
TRBJ2-3 TRBV11-3 ASSLRSSGGTDTQY
TRBJ1-4 TRBV2 ASSAAVKSLF
TRBJ1-2 TRBV19 ASSETGTGVYGYT
TRBJ1-6 TRBV7-9 ASSSGESSPLH
TRBJ2-1 TRBV5-1 ASSVTSGGYNEQF
TRBJ1-5 TRBV2 ASRGQGSGQPQH
TRBJ1-2 TRBV5-6 ASSLFGFRDGYT
TRBJ1-4 TRBV7-6 ASSLVGGTNEKLF
TRBJ2-1 TRBV4-3 ASSQDLGGGYYNEQF
TRBJ1-2 TRBV10-3 ATGPQVYGYT
TRBJ2-3 TRBV6-1 ASSTLGGATDTQY
TRBJ1-1 TRBV30 AWGVWSKRVSHTEAF
TRBJ2-2 TRBV5-4 ASSLAGGVNTGELF
TRBJ2-4 TRBV29-1 SVATSAAKNIQY
TRBJ2-7 TRBV4-1 ASRILLTSYEQY
TRBJ1-1 TRBV6-5 ASSLPGVAEAF
TRBJ1-5 TRBV19 ASSTDRLNQPQH
TRBJ2-1 TRBV27 ASSSASGGAYNEQF
TRBJ2-1 TRBV6-4 ASTLWGLTGSRAKEQF
TRBJ2-7 TRBV5-1 ASSFEGAFSYEQY
TRBJ1-1 TRBV7-3 ASSTTVNTEAF
TRBJ1-2 TRBV5-6 ASSLSRAGGYT
TRBJ2-2 TRBV9 ASSTRQGEDGELF
TRBJ2-7 TRBV5-1 ASSSRTGGYEQY
TRBJ1-5 TRBV4-3 ASSQDRGQPQH
TRBJ2-5 TRBV28 ASRARGVRGTQY
TRBJ1-3 TRBV2 ASSSRVGSGNTIY
TRBJ2-3 TRBV2 ASSSWTSGGNTDTQY
TRBJ2-6 TRBV19 ASSTYRGSGANVLT
TRBJ1-6 TRBV6-1 ASSESSGLGSPLH
TRBJ2-1 TRBV4-2 ASSQGLAGASYNEQF
TRBJ2-7 TRBV2 ASRVGGGSYEQY
TRBJ2-1 TRBV7-2 ASSLSTSGNEQF
TRBJ1-1 TRBV18 ASSPRSGASAEAF
TRBJ1-5 TRBV25-1 ASSELGEDQPQH
TRBJ2-7 TRBV18 ASSPAGSRRYEQY
TRBJ2-3 TRBV9 ASSVDSGAADTQY